The present T cell receptor (beta chain) was sequenced within a study of T cell responses to AZD1222 COVID-19 vaccine. As concerns this clone: Its cognate antigen is unknown. The junction and the germline gene differ at one end; a read error may be behind it.

Only in-frame clones appear in the TCRdb table, and some are missing; sequencing was by immunoSEQ multiplex PCR. The sample holds about 180,000 clones; around nine tenths are singletons and the top ten take 11%. General observations from the study: Following two doses of AZD1222, Spike-specific TCR breadth and depth rose. White British ancestry dominated among donors, who included more females, and clonal diversity was possibly underestimated. Repertoires were obtained only post-peak T cell response. Researchers report vaccine-associated CD4 TCRs spanning spike, with dominance at 160-218 and 743-854.

Germline CDR1 is DFQATT and CDR2 is SNEGSKA (reference sequence). The CDR3 length is 8 residues. The material sequenced was peripheral blood, taken 28 days after the second AZD1222 dose. The origin of this receptor is an adult who received the AZD1222 COVID-19 vaccine. The chain links TRBV20-1 to TRBJ1-2; a possible D gene is TRBD1 (5 bases). The CDR3 nucleotides are TGCAGTGCTCGGGGCGGACTTTTC. Its protein product is CSARGGLF.